The clone carrying this T cell receptor beta chain was seen at least ten times. The sample is drawn from a study of breast tumors, draining lymph nodes, adjacent tissues. Breast cancer patients provided tissue from their axillary draining lymph nodes. TCRdb re-called the multiplex PCR reads with MiXCR, one entry per CDR3 protein. The sample yields 180,000 or so distinct CDR3 sequences, 30% to 40% seen once. Deletions cut 1 base from V and 1 base from J, with 19 bases between. Germline CDR1 SEHNR, CDR2 FQNEAQ (reference sequence). This CDR3 is 19 amino acids long. Sequences were obtained from axillary lymph node tissue. The TCR was taken from a female donor with breast cancer. Some clones in this sample may be carry-over from other donors' samples. This sequence joins TRBV7-9 and TRBJ2-2; maybe TRBD2 (6 bases). CDR3 amino acids: CASSLGLMRGPMNTGELFF. In DNA form, the CDR3 reads TGTGCCAGCAGCTTAGGCTTGATGCGGGGCCCAATGAACACCGGGGAGCTGTTTTTT.